This T cell receptor beta chain was obtained from a study of control samples from healthy donors and cancer patients. Germline V gives CDR1 SGHRS, CDR2 YFSETQ. Trimming took off 0 bases at V and 1 base at J, with 11 bases between the two ends. This CDR3 comprises 16 residues. The protocol was immunoSEQ multiplex PCR, while the TCRdb copy is restricted to in-frame clones and leaves out a portion. The data show roughly 180,000 clones, with just over 90% seen just once and 4.1% held by the top ten. The specimen was blood. This rearrangement joins TRBV5-1 to TRBJ1-3; D is possibly TRBD1 (5 bases). The TCR originated in a woman in her sixties in good health. CDR3 loop: CASSLAGTYSGNTIYF. The CDR3 region has the DNA TGCGCCAGCAGCTTGGCCGGGACTTATTCTGGAAACACCATATATTTT.